Sequencing of this T cell receptor beta chain was carried out in a study of metastatic and nonmetastatic thyroid tumors. On the study more broadly: The authors compared repertoires across blood and tumor or nodule tissue from malignant and benign thyroid patients.

Regarding the study as a whole: Reports indicated that malignant thyroid tumors showed significantly higher TCR beta diversity than benign nodules did, in blood and tumor.

Among the patients, none had received any treatment before thyroid surgery. In germline, CDR1 is LGHDT, CDR2 YNNKEL (reference sequence). CDR3 length: 13 residues. J lost 11 bases, V lost 1 base, and 7 bases had no gene match. Per the authors' pipeline: Researchers built a distant-metastasis classifier for papillary thyroid cancer that drew on CDR3 differences across clinicopathological groups. TCRdb re-clonotyped the PCR reads through MiXCR. It is TCRdb's table, rather than the study itself, that gives the V and J calls and clone size. Seen here are some 93,000 clones, approximately 11% observed once, and the top ten hold about 11%. Details on this clone: Its antigen is still unknown. Possible read error: a much larger clone is one base away. Within the sample, other DNA sequences also encode this same CDR3.

Material: blood. The chain recombines TRBV3-1 with TRBJ1-1, with TRBD1 identical over 7 bases. The clonotype originates from a female donor with papillary thyroid cancer or a benign thyroid nodule (not recorded which). Some clones in this sample may be carry-over from other donors' samples. CDR3 sequence reads: CASSQGKGAQAFF. In DNA form, the CDR3 reads TGTGCCAGCAGCCAAGGAAAGGGGGCACAGGCTTTCTTT.